This T cell receptor beta chain comes out of a study of CD8 T cells in ankylosing spondylitis. The study, taken as a whole, reports: Significantly higher representation of disease-linked clones was reported for matched ankylosing spondylitis synovial fluid. Previously reported in reactive arthritis synovial fluid and blood were some of the motif variants. Within ankylosing spondylitis blood, a TCR beta motif made up of roughly eight highly homologous variants appeared to be characteristic.

This clonotype was picked up a small number of times. The antigen is not known. Making use of molecular barcodes, quantitative 5'-RACE generated TCR beta libraries. TCRdb reprocessed the 5' RACE reads with MiXCR, giving one entry per CDR3 protein. This table holds a few hundred thousand distinct CDR3 sequences, roughly 17% found once. Sequenced input: blood, either unsorted or a sorted T cell fraction (not recorded which). This receptor was taken from a male donor with ankylosing spondylitis.

The CDR3 region has the DNA TGTGCCAGCAGCTTAGGCCCCTGGAACTACGAGCAGTACTTC. Translating gives CASSLGPWNYEQYF. The chain couples TRBV11-2 to TRBJ2-7, with D unresolved. V gave up 1 base and J gave up 3 bases, with 10 bases separating them. The germline gives CDR1 SGHAT, CDR2 FQNNGV. The CDR3 has 14 residues.